The 22 T cell receptor beta chains listed next were all sequenced from one sample in a study of Ad26.COV2.S vaccination and SARS-CoV-2 variants. Noted treatment: some 20 received Ad26.COV2.S at low or high dose, single or two shots; 5 received placebo; per-sample allocation not given. Collection of samples fell on day 63 after the first vaccine or placebo injection. The assay was immunoSEQ multiplex PCR, and TCRdb's table has in-frame clones only and misses some. The sample holds about 430,000 clones; around 90% are singletons and the top ten take 9% to 15%. The sample in question was peripheral blood, obtained in a trial of Ad26.COV2.S vaccine versus placebo. All receptors derive from a person between 18 and 60 years old who received the Ad26.COV2.S COVID-19 vaccine or a placebo.

The rearrangement uses TRBV29-1 and TRBJ1-3; unclear D gene. This CDR3 comprises 14 residues. Trimming took off 2 bases at V and 0 bases at J, with 8 bases between the two ends. CDR1 and CDR2 (germline): SQVTM, ANQGSEA. CDR3 sequence reads: CSVETGGSGNTIYF. DNA of the CDR3: TGCAGCGTTGAAACGGGAGGCTCTGGAAACACCATATATTTT.

The chain carries TRBV5-1 and TRBJ2-1; D might be TRBD1 (5 bases). V shed 0 bases and J shed 1 base, with 8 bases lying between them. The CDR3 is 15 residues long. The germline CDR1 and CDR2 sequences are SGHRS and YFSETQ. Written as DNA, the CDR3 is TGCGCCAGCAGCTTGGGACAGACGTCCTACAATGAGCAGTTCTTC. Protein product: CASSLGQTSYNEQFF. The full variable domain, completed using reference TRBV5-1 and TRBJ2-1, is KAGVTQTPRYLIKTRGQQVTLSCSPISGHRSVSWYQQTPGQGLQFLFEYFSETQRNKGNFPGRFSGRQFSNSRSEMNVSTLELGDSALYLCASSLGQTSYNEQFFGPGTRLTVL.

This clone was detected a few times. The chain is built from TRBV7-9 and TRBJ2-7, with TRBD1 matching over 10 bases. The CDR3 is 15 residues long. Germline trimming cut 1 base from V and 2 bases from J; bases unmatched to any gene: 2. Germline CDR1 reads SEHNR; CDR2 reads FQNEAQ (reference sequence). The CDR3 spells CASSLGQGATYEQYF. The CDR3 bases are TGTGCCAGCAGCTTAGGACAGGGGGCTACCTACGAGCAGTACTTC.

This chain joins TRBV9 and TRBJ2-4; 9 bases are shared with TRBD2. J gave up 7 bases and V 4 bases, and 6 bases lay outside the gene matches. The CDR3 runs 14 residues. Germline loops: CDR1 SGDLS, CDR2 YYNGEE. CDR3 residues: CASSPSSGSNIQYF. The CDR3 DNA reads TGTGCCAGCAGCCCGAGTAGCGGGAGTAACATTCAGTACTTC.

The chain is built from TRBV12-3 or TRBV12-4 and TRBJ2-5; D call uncertain. V shed 6 bases and J shed 0 bases, with 5 bases lying between them. The CDR3 is 12 amino acids. The CDR3 DNA reads as TGTGCCAGCAGGGAAAACCAAGAGACCCAGTACTTC. Translation gives CASRENQETQYF.

The chain is built from TRBV11-2 and TRBJ2-2; 16 bases agree with TRBD2. The CDR3 spans 17 residues. The germline CDR1 and CDR2 sequences are SGHAT and FQNNGV. Germline trimming cut 4 bases from V and 5 bases from J; bases unmatched to any gene: 4. The CDR3 reads CASSSPGLAGGTGELFF. The CDR3 coding sequence is TGTGCCAGCAGCTCACCGGGACTAGCGGGAGGGACCGGGGAGCTGTTTTTT.

This chain joins TRBV27 and TRBJ1-1, with 7 bases aligning to TRBD1. Germline-derived CDR1 and CDR2 are MNHEY and SMNVEV (reference sequence). The CDR3 spans 14 residues. V shed 7 bases and J 3 bases; nucleotides not matched to a gene: 8. Here the CDR3 DNA reads TGTGCCAGCACCCAAGGGGGCGCATACACTGAAGCTTTCTTT. This sequence encodes CASTQGGAYTEAFF.

The genes are TRBV9 and TRBJ2-3; no firm D call. Germline V gene lookup returns CDR1 SGDLS and CDR2 YYNGEE. V lost 1 base to trimming and J lost 4 bases, with 13 bases between them. The CDR3 loop spans 15 amino acids. The CDR3 sequence: CASSVTLDPADTQYF. DNA of the CDR3: TGTGCCAGCAGCGTAACCTTGGATCCGGCAGATACGCAGTATTTT.

The genes are TRBV27 and TRBJ2-5; 9 nucleotides match TRBD2. The trim removed 5 bases at V and 5 bases at J, leaving 12 bases unmatched. The length of the CDR3 is 16 residues. Germline loops: CDR1 MNHEY, CDR2 SMNVEV (reference sequence). The CDR3 sequence is CASSPQGSGRGETQYF. For the CDR3, the DNA is TGTGCCAGCAGTCCTCAAGGTAGCGGGAGAGGGGAGACCCAGTACTTC.

J is TRBJ1-2 and V is TRBV9; D gene unclear. Deletions cut 1 base from V and 4 bases from J, with 11 bases between. The CDR3 has 14 amino acids. Per germline, CDR1 SGDLS and CDR2 YYNGEE. In DNA, the CDR3 is TGTGCCAGCAGCGTATCCGGAACCAGCTATGGCTACACCTTC. It is translated as CASSVSGTSYGYTF.

V usage is TRBV19 and J usage is TRBJ2-6, with 9 bases lining up with TRBD2. The CDR3 consists of 17 residues. J was trimmed by 1 base and V by 7 bases; bases with no gene match: 8. Germline-derived CDR1 and CDR2 are LNHDA and SQIVND (reference sequence). CDR3 coding DNA: TGTGCCAGTAACGGAGGAGCGGGAGGATCTGGGGCCAACGTCCTGACTTTC. It yields the protein CASNGGAGGSGANVLTF.

The rearrangement joins TRBV6-5 to TRBJ2-5; 7 bases fit TRBD2. The trim removed 3 bases at V and 7 bases at J, leaving 2 bases unmatched. This CDR3 spans 12 amino acids. The germline gives CDR1 MNHEY, CDR2 SVGAGI. The CDR3 DNA reads as TGTGCCAGCAGTTATCGCGGGAGGACCCAGTACTTC. This codes for CASSYRGRTQYF.

The chain links TRBV19 to TRBJ2-7; D ambiguous. There are 15 residues in the CDR3. V was trimmed by 5 bases and J by 0 bases, leaving 14 bases between them. Germline V gene sequence: CDR1 LNHDA, CDR2 SQIVND (reference sequence). CDR3 sequence: CASSPSRRSSYEQYF. DNA of the CDR3: TGTGCCAGTAGTCCCTCTCGACGGAGCTCCTACGAGCAGTACTTC. The full variable domain, in which reference TRBV19 and TRBJ2-7 provide the parts outside the CDR3, is DGGITQSPKYLFRKEGQNVTLSCEQNLNHDAMYWYRQDPGQGLRLIYYSQIVNDFQKGDIAEGYSVSREKKESFPLTVTSAQKNPTAFYLCASSPSRRSSYEQYFGPGTRLTVT.

This chain's CDR3 is CASSLGTTNEKLFF. DNA for the CDR3: TGTGCCAGCAGCTTGGGTACAACTAATGAAAAACTGTTTTTT. The V gene is TRBV5-4, the J gene TRBJ1-4; no definite D call. Trimming stripped 0 bases from V and 0 bases from J, with 3 bases between. The CDR3 consists of 14 residues. CDR1 and CDR2 (germline): SGHNT, YYREEE (reference sequence).

The chain uses TRBV21-1 and TRBJ2-6; TRBD2 is the table's D call, not checked against the DNA. TRBV21-1 is a pseudogene locus. This CDR3 has 15 residues. CDR3 nucleotides: TGTGCCAGCAGCATATCGGGGTATGGGGCCAACGTCCTGACTTTC. It specifies CASSISGYGANVLTF.

Remarks on this clone: The same CDR3 also results from other DNA sequences found in this sample. The chain recombines TRBV28 with TRBJ2-1; 10 bases align to TRBD2. The germline V gene has CDR1 MDHEN and CDR2 SYDVKM. This CDR3 is 15 amino acids long. Unmatched junction bases numbered 3, after V lost 6 bases and J lost 1 base. CDR3 in amino acids: CASRLAGGSYNEQFF. Here the CDR3 DNA reads TGTGCCAGCAGATTAGCGGGAGGATCCTACAATGAGCAGTTCTTC.

The rearrangement uses TRBV10-3 and TRBJ2-3; D possibly uses TRBD1 or TRBD2 (5 bases each). The CDR3 contains 14 residues. Deletions cut 10 bases from V and 3 bases from J, with 17 bases between. CDR1 ENHRY and CDR2 SYGVKD come from the germline V gene. DNA for the CDR3: TGTGCCACCCATACGCCGGGGCGGACAGATACGCAGTATTTT. Protein product: CATHTPGRTDTQYF.

The chain couples TRBV11-2 to TRBJ1-6; D is unclear. The CDR3 extends over 12 amino acids. Germline-derived CDR1 and CDR2 are SGHAT and FQNNGV. V was cut by 5 bases and J by 10 bases, with 9 bases left in between. CDR3 sequence reads: CASSRRGSPLHF. DNA for the CDR3: TGTGCCAGCAGCCGAAGAGGCTCACCCCTCCACTTT.

The gene calls are TRBV6-2 or TRBV6-3 and TRBJ2-7; 8 positions match TRBD1. CDR1 is MNHEY, CDR2 SVGEGT, per germline. The trim removed 1 base at V and 2 bases at J, leaving 7 bases unmatched. CDR3 length: 16 amino acids. The CDR3 DNA follows: TGTGCCAGCAGTTACTTACGGACAGGGCCCGCCTACGAGCAGTACTTC. This translates into CASSYLRTGPAYEQYF.

The CDR3 protein is CSVTRTSGGDTQYF. CDR3 bases: TGCAGCGTTACTAGGACTAGCGGGGGGGATACGCAGTATTTT. The rearrangement uses TRBV29-1 and TRBJ2-3, with 14 positions matching TRBD2. The CDR3 extends over 14 amino acids. V dropped 5 bases and J dropped 6; count of bases not matched to a gene: 4. CDR1 SQVTM and CDR2 ANQGSEA come from the germline V gene.

Only one count was recorded for this clone. The rearrangement joins TRBV10-3 to TRBJ1-4, with D unresolved. The CDR3 spans 15 residues. V shed 3 bases and J shed 7 bases, with 15 bases lying between them. The germline V gene has CDR1 ENHRY and CDR2 SYGVKD. CDR3 nucleotides: TGTGCCATCAGTGAAGGAGGAGTGAGGAGTGAAAAACTGTTTTTT. This codes for CAISEGGVRSEKLFF.

A note on this clone: Other DNA sequences within the sample encode an identical CDR3. The V gene is TRBV11-2, the J gene TRBJ2-4; no clear D. The germline V gene encodes CDR1 SGHAT and CDR2 FQNNGV. The CDR3 consists of 14 residues. V was shortened by 6 bases and J by 0 bases, with 9 bases between the two germline ends. This chain's CDR3 is CASSSRLAKNIQYF. As DNA, the CDR3 is TGTGCCAGCAGTTCCAGACTAGCCAAAAACATTCAGTACTTC.